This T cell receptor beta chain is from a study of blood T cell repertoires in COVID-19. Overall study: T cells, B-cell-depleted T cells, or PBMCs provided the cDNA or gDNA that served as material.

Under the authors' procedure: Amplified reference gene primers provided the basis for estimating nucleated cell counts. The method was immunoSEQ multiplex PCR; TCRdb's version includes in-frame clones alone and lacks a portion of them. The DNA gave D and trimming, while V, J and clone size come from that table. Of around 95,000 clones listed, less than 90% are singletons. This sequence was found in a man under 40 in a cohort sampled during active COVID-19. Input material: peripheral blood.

The CDR3 nucleotides are TGTGCCAGCTCACCCTTTAACGCCGGGACAGGCTCTGGAAACACCATATATTTT. Translated: CASSPFNAGTGSGNTIYF. The V call is TRBV18, the J call TRBJ1-3, with 8 positions matching TRBD1. CDR3 length: 18 amino acids. CDR1 is KGHSH and CDR2 is LQKENI in the germline V gene. J was trimmed by 0 bases and V by 3 bases; bases with no gene match: 10. The full variable domain, completed using reference TRBV18 and TRBJ1-3, is NAGVMQNPRHLVRRRGQEARLRCSPMKGHSHVYWYRQLPEEGLKFMVYLQKENIIDESGMPKERFSAEFPKEGPSILRIQQVVRGDSAAYFCASSPFNAGTGSGNTIYFGEGSWLTVV.